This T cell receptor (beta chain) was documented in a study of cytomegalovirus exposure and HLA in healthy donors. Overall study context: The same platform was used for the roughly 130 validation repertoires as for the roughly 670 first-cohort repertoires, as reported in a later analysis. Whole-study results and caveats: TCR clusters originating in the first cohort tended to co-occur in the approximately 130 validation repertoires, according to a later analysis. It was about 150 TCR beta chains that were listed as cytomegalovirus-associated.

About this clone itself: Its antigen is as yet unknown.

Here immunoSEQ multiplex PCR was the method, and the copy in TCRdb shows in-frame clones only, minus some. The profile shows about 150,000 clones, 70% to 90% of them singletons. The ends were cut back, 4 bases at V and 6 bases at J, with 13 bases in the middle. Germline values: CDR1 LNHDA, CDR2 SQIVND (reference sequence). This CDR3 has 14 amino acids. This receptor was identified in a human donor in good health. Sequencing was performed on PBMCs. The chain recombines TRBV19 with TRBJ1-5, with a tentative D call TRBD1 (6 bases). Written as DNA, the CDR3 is TGTGCCAGTAGTACGACAGGCTCTGTTCAGCCCCAGCATTTT. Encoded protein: CASSTTGSVQPQHF.